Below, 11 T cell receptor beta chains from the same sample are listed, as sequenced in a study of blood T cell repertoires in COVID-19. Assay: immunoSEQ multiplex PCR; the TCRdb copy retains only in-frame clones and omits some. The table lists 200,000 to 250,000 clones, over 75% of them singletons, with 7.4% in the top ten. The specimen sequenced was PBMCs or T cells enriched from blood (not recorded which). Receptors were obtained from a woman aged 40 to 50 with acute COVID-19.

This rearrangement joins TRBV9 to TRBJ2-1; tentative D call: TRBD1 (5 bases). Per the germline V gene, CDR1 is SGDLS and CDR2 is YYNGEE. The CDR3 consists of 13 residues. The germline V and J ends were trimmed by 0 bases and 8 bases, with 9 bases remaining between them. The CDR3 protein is CASSVARVDEQFF. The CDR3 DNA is TGTGCCAGCAGCGTAGCCAGGGTGGATGAGCAGTTCTTC.

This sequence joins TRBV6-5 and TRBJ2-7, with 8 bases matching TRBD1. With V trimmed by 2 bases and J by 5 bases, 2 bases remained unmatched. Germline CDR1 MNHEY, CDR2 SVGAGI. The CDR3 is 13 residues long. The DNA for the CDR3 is TGTGCCAGCAGTTACAGACAGGGGAACGAGCAGTACTTC. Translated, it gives CASSYRQGNEQYF.

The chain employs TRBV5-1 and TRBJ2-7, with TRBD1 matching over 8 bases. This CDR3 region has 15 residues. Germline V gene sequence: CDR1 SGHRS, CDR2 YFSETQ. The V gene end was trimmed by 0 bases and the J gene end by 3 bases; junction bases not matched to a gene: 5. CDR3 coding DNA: TGCGCCAGCAGCTTGGGAGGGACAGGAGACTACGAGCAGTACTTC. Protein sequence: CASSLGGTGDYEQYF. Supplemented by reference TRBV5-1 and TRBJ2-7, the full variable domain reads KAGVTQTPRYLIKTRGQQVTLSCSPISGHRSVSWYQQTPGQGLQFLFEYFSETQRNKGNFPGRFSGRQFSNSRSEMNVSTLELGDSALYLCASSLGGTGDYEQYFGPGTRLTVT.

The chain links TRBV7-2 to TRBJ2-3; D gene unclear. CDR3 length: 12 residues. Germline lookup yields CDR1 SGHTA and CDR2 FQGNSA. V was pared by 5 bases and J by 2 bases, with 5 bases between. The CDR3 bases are TGTGCCAGCAGCCCGTACACAGATACGCAGTATTTT. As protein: CASSPYTDTQYF.

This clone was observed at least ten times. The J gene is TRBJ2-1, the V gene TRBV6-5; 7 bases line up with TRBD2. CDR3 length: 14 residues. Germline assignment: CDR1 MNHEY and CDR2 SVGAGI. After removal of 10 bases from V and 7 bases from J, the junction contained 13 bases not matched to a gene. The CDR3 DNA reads TGTGCCACCTCCCAATATCAGGGAGGGAATGAGCAGTTCTTC. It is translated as CATSQYQGGNEQFF.

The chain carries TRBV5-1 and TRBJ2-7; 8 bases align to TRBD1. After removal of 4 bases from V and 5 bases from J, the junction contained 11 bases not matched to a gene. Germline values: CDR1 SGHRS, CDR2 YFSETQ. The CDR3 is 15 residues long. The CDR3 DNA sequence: TGCGCCAGCAGCCTATCCGGGACAGGAGCCCACGAGCAGTACTTC. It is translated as CASSLSGTGAHEQYF.

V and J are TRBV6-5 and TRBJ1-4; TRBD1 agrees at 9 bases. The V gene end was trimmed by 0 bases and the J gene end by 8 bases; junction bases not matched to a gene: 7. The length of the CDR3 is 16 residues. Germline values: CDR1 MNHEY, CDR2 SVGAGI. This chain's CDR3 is CASSYSIGTGFEKLFF. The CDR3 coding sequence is TGTGCCAGCAGTTACTCGATCGGGACAGGGTTCGAAAAACTGTTTTTT.

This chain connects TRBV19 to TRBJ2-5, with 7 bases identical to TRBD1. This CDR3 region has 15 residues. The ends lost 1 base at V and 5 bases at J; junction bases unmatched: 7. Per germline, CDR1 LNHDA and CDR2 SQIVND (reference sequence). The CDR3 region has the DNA TGTGCCAGTAGTATAGGGGACAGAGCCAGGGAGACCCAGTACTTC. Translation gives CASSIGDRARETQYF.

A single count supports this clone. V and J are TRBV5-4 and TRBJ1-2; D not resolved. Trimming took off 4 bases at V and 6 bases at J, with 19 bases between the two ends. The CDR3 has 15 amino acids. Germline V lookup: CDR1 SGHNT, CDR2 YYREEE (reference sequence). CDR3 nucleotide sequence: TGTGCCAGCAGCAGCCCCATCGGGTGGTTGAATGGCTACACCTTC. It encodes CASSSPIGWLNGYTF.

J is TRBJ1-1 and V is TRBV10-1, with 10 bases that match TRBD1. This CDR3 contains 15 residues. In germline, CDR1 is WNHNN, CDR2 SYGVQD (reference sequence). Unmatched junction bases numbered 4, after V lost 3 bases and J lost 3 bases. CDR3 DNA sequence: TGCGCCAGCAGTGACTCCGGGACAGGGGACACTGAAGCTTTCTTT. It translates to CASSDSGTGDTEAFF.

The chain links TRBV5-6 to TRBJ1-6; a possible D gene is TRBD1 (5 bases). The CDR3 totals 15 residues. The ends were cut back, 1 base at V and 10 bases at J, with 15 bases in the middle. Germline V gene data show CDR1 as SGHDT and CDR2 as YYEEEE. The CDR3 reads CASSLLSGYGSPLHF. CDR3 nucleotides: TGTGCCAGCAGCTTGTTATCAGGGTATGGCTCACCCCTCCACTTT.